Listed here are 19 T cell receptor beta chains from one sample, sequenced in a study of vaccination effects on CD4 cells after COVID-19. Data came from immunoSEQ multiplex PCR; TCRdb stores just in-frame clones and leaves some out. Here the sample spans approximately 30,000 clones, approximately 76% being singletons. These TCRs' antigens remain unknown. Prior to sequencing, the ViraFEST assay stimulated PBMC with viral peptide pools, which expanded the antigen-specific CD4+ T cells. Subsequent to about 10 days of culture, CD4+ T cells were isolated. Vaccinees lacked prior SARS-CoV-2 infection and tested negative for nucleocapsid antibodies. Sequenced here: CD4+ T cells from PBMCs cultured with SARS-CoV-2 spike peptides, sampled before COVID-19 vaccination. These receptors all come from a human donor who received a COVID-19 vaccine.

The genes are TRBV5-1 and TRBJ2-7; tentatively, D is TRBD2 (5 bases). The CDR3 loop spans 14 amino acids. V shed 2 bases and J shed 7 bases, with 16 bases lying between them. Germline-derived CDR1 and CDR2 are SGHRS and YFSETQ. The CDR3 bases are TGCGCCAGCAGCTTAGCGGTGTCCGAAGGGGAGCAGTACTTC. Translating gives CASSLAVSEGEQYF.

The chain links TRBV29-1 to TRBJ2-3; no clear D gene. CDR3 length: 11 amino acids. Germline V CDR1 and CDR2: SQVTM, ANQGSEA. V dropped 3 bases and J dropped 6 bases, with 7 bases sitting between them. CDR3 sequence: CSVELGDTQYF. The CDR3 nucleotides are TGCAGCGTTGAGCTTGGGGATACGCAGTATTTT.

The rearrangement uses TRBV11-2 and TRBJ1-6; D is unclear. The CDR3 runs to 17 residues. V was shortened by 0 bases and J by 4 bases, with 13 bases between the two germline ends. Germline lookup yields CDR1 SGHAT and CDR2 FQNNGV. The DNA for the CDR3 is TGTGCCAGCAGCTTAGACGCCACGGACGGATATAATTCACCCCTCCACTTT. Protein: CASSLDATDGYNSPLHF.

In nucleotides, the CDR3 is TGTGCCAGCAGCCTAGAGGTACCGGGGGGGCGGCGAAATGAGCAGTTCTTC. Translated: CASSLEVPGGRRNEQFF. This chain connects TRBV4-2 to TRBJ2-1, with 8 bases aligning to TRBD2. The CDR3 runs to 17 residues. Looked up from germline, CDR1 is LGHNA and CDR2 is YNFKEQ. With V trimmed by 4 bases and J by 7 bases, 15 bases remained unmatched.

The chain couples TRBV12-3 or TRBV12-4 to TRBJ1-5; perhaps TRBD1 as D (6 bases). The CDR3 runs to 13 residues. V was trimmed by 6 bases and J by 8 bases, leaving 14 bases between them. Written as DNA, the CDR3 is TGTGCCAGCAGGAAACAGGGTGAGGAGCCCCAGCATTTT. It yields the protein CASRKQGEEPQHF.

DNA for the CDR3: TGTGCCAGCAGCTTTCGGTCACGGCTCGCCGGGGAGCTGTTTTTT. Amino acid sequence: CASSFRSRLAGELFF. The chain is built from TRBV7-8 and TRBJ2-2, with no clear D. CDR1 is SGHVS and CDR2 is FQNEAQ in the germline V gene. V lost 3 bases, J lost 6 bases, and 14 bases lay in between. The CDR3 loop spans 15 amino acids.

The V and J genes are TRBV3-1 (or the pseudogene TRBV3-2) and TRBJ2-7; 11 bases are shared with TRBD2. Germline V gene lookup returns CDR1 LGHDT and CDR2 YNNKEL (reference sequence). CDR3 size: 14 residues. J lost 5 bases, V lost 4 bases, and 4 bases had no gene match. CDR3 coding DNA: TGTGCCAGCAGCCGTAGCGGGAGGGCTAACGAGCAGTACTTC. This sequence encodes CASSRSGRANEQYF.

The gene calls are TRBV6-5 and TRBJ1-4; D is perhaps TRBD1 (6 bases). The germline V gene encodes CDR1 MNHEY and CDR2 SVGAGI. Trimming took off 6 bases at V and 4 bases at J, with 15 bases between the two ends. CDR3 length: 15 amino acids. Written as DNA, the CDR3 is TGTGCCAGCAGAAGCAGGGGTGGTGGTAATGAAAAACTGTTTTTT. It translates to CASRSRGGGNEKLFF.

The chain is built from TRBV6-5 and TRBJ1-1; possibly TRBD1 for D (6 bases). CDR1 and CDR2 from the germline V gene are MNHEY and SVGAGI. Trimming removed 6 bases at V and 5 bases at J, with 19 bases between. The CDR3 has 15 residues. DNA of the CDR3: TGTGCCAGCAGGGCTTTATATGGGGGGCAGACTGAAGCTTTCTTT. Translation: CASRALYGGQTEAFF.

J is TRBJ1-2 and V is TRBV4-2; D is ambiguous. With 0 bases removed from V and 5 bases from J, the gap between germline ends came to 7 bases. Germline V gene data show CDR1 as LGHNA and CDR2 as YNFKEQ. The CDR3 covers 13 residues. The CDR3 protein is CASSQDGVYGYTF. The DNA of the CDR3 is TGTGCCAGCAGCCAAGATGGGGTATATGGCTACACCTTC.

The rearrangement joins TRBV6-5 to TRBJ1-2; TRBD1 agrees at 9 bases. Trimming cost V 5 bases and J 5 bases; bases outside gene matches: 6. Germline V CDR1 and CDR2: MNHEY, SVGAGI. This CDR3 contains 14 residues. For the CDR3, the DNA is TGTGCCAGCAGTAAATCACAGGGGGCATATGGCTACACCTTC. The encoded protein is CASSKSQGAYGYTF.

The chain couples TRBV6-5 to TRBJ2-7, with D perhaps TRBD1 or TRBD2 (5 bases each). V was pared by 1 base and J by 7 bases, with 5 bases between. Germline-derived CDR1 and CDR2 are MNHEY and SVGAGI. The CDR3 is 11 residues long. The CDR3 coding sequence is TGTGCCAGCAGTTACTGGGGGGAGCAGTACTTC. Protein sequence: CASSYWGEQYF.

This chain uses TRBV3-1 (or the pseudogene TRBV3-2) with TRBJ2-3; D might be TRBD2 (7 bases). Trimming shortened V by 7 bases and J by 5 bases, and 13 bases separated the two germline ends. Germline-derived CDR1 and CDR2 are LGHDT and YNNKEL (reference sequence). The CDR3 has 13 amino acids. CDR3 loop: CASTHREGDTQYF. CDR3 sequence (DNA): TGTGCCAGCACGCACAGGGAGGGAGATACGCAGTATTTT.

V usage is TRBV18 and J usage is TRBJ2-1; possibly TRBD2 for D (5 bases). Trimming cost V 5 bases and J 8 bases, with 16 bases left between them. The CDR3 length is 14 residues. The V gene's germline CDR1 is KGHSH and CDR2 LQKENI. CDR3 region: CASSSSSGPHEQFF. DNA for the CDR3: TGTGCCAGCTCATCGTCCAGCGGCCCCCATGAGCAGTTCTTC.

This sequence joins TRBV5-4 and TRBJ2-1, with 8 bases matching TRBD2. The CDR3 covers 15 residues. CDR1 is SGHNT, CDR2 YYREEE, per germline (reference sequence). Trimming cost V 0 bases and J 6 bases; bases outside gene matches: 5. DNA for the CDR3: TGTGCCAGCAGCTTGGCCGTCGGGACTAGCAATGAGCAGTTCTTC. It translates to CASSLAVGTSNEQFF.

The chain carries TRBV18 and TRBJ1-3, with a tentative D call TRBD1 (5 bases). V was pared by 0 bases and J by 11 bases, with 11 bases between. Germline V lookup: CDR1 KGHSH, CDR2 LQKENI. CDR3 size: 13 residues. DNA for the CDR3: TGTGCCAGCTCACCACCCGGGACCTCCGCCATATATTTT. As protein: CASSPPGTSAIYF.

This chain links TRBV5-6 with TRBJ2-5, with 10 positions matching TRBD1. V gave up 3 bases and J gave up 5 bases; unmatched junction bases: 10. There are 16 residues in the CDR3. The germline V gene encodes CDR1 SGHDT and CDR2 YYEEEE. The CDR3: CASSSVGQGVGETQYF. CDR3 coding DNA: TGTGCCAGCAGCTCGGTTGGACAGGGGGTTGGGGAGACCCAGTACTTC. The full variable domain, rest sourced from reference TRBV5-6 and TRBJ2-5, is DAGVTQSPTHLIKTRGQQVTLRCSPKSGHDTVSWYQQALGQGPQFIFQYYEEEERQRGNFPDRFSGHQFPNYSSELNVNALLLGDSALYLCASSSVGQGVGETQYFGPGTRLLVL.

A note on this clone: Other DNA sequences from this sample encode an identical CDR3 as well. The CDR3 is CASSLAENQPQHF. The CDR3 DNA sequence: TGTGCCAGCAGTTTAGCCGAAAATCAGCCCCAGCATTTT. The chain has TRBV12-3 or TRBV12-4 and TRBJ1-5; D is unclear. The CDR3 length is 13 residues. V was shortened by 0 bases and J by 4 bases, with 4 bases between the two germline ends.

This clone has just a few counts. The chain combines TRBV6-5 with TRBJ1-2, with 7 bases that match TRBD1. The CDR3 has 13 residues. V shed 9 bases, J shed 7 bases, and the junction held 11 bases outside the gene matches. CDR1 is MNHEY and CDR2 is SVGAGI in the germline V gene. CDR3 nucleotide sequence: TGTGCCAGTTCACCAGGGGGACAGCTTGGCTACACCTTC. This sequence encodes CASSPGGQLGYTF.